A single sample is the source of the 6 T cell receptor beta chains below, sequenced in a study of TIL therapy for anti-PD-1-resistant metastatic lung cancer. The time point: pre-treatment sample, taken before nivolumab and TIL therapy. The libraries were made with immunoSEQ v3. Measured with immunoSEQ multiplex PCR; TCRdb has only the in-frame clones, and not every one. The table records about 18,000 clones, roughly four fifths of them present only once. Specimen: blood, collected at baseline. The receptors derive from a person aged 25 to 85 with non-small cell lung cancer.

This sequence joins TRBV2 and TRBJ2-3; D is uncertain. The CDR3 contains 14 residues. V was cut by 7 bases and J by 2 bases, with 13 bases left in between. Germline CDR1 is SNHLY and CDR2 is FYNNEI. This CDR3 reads CASTTVDSTDTQYF. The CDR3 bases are TGTGCCAGCACCACAGTTGACTCCACAGATACGCAGTATTTT.

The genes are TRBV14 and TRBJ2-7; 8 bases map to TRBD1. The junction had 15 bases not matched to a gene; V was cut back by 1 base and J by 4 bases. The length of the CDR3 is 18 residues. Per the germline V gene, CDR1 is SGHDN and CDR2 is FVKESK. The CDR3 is CASSQGWRGTGGRYEQYF. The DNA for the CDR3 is TGTGCCAGCAGCCAAGGGTGGAGGGGGACAGGAGGACGATACGAGCAGTACTTC.

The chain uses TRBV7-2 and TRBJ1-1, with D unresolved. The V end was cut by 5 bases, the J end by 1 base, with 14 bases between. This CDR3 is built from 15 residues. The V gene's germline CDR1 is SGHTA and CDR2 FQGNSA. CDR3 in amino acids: CASSPRTATNTEAFF. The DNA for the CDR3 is TGTGCCAGCAGCCCGAGGACCGCGACGAACACTGAAGCTTTCTTT.

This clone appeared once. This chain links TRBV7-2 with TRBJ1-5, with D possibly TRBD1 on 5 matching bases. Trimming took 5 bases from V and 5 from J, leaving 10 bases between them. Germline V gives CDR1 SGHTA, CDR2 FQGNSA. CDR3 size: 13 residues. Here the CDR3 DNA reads TGTGCCAGCAGCCCCGCAGGGCATCAGCCCCAGCATTTT. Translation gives CASSPAGHQPQHF.

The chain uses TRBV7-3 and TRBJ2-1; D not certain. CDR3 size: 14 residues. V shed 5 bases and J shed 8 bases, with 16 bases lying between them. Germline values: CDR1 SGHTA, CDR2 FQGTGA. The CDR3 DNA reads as TGTGCCAGCAGCATCAACGCCTGGTTTGATGAGCAGTTCTTC. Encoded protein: CASSINAWFDEQFF. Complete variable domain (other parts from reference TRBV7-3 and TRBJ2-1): GAGVSQTPSNKVTEKGKYVELRCDPISGHTALYWYRQSLGQGPEFLIYFQGTGAADDSGLPNDRFFAVRPEGSVSTLKIQRTERGDSAVYLCASSINAWFDEQFFGPGTRLTVL.

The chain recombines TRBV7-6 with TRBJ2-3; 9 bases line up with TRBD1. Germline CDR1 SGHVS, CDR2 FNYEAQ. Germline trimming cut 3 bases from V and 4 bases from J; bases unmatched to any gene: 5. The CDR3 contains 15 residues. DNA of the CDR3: TGTGCCAGCAGCTTTGGGACAGGGTTTCCAGATACGCAGTATTTT. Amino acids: CASSFGTGFPDTQYF. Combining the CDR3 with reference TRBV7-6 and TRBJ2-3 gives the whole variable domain GAGVSQSPRYKVTKRGQDVALRCDPISGHVSLYWYRQALGQGPEFLTYFNYEAQQDKSGLPNDRFSAERPEGSISTLTIQRTEQRDSAMYRCASSFGTGFPDTQYFGPGTRLTVL.